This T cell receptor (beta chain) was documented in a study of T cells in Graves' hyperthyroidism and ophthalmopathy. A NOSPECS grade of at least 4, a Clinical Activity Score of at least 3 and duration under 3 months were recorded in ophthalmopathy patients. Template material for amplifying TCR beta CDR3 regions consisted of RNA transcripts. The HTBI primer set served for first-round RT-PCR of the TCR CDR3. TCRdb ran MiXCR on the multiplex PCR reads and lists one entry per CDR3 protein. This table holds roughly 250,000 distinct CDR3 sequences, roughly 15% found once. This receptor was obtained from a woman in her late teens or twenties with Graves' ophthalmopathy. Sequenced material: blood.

Written as DNA, the CDR3 is TGTGCCAGCAGCCCGAACAGGGGGCCAGGAAACACCATATATTTT. Encoded protein: CASSPNRGPGNTIYF. The genes are TRBV28 and TRBJ1-3; 9 nucleotides line up with TRBD1. This CDR3 has 15 amino acids. CDR1 is MDHEN, CDR2 SYDVKM, per germline. With V trimmed by 6 bases and J by 4 bases, 7 bases remained unmatched.